This T cell receptor (beta chain) stems from a study of beta chain features in type 1 diabetes. Study observations and caveats: TCRB repertoires of naive, central memory and Treg cells appeared more similar among patients than among healthy donors. With patients and controls alike, PCR might favor shorter templates to an equal degree. In cDNA sequencing, cells with high TCR expression could be over-represented.

The authors reverse transcribed all of the isolated RNA, so sequencing captured expressed TCRB transcripts. Generated by immunoSEQ multiplex PCR, the TCRdb table keeps only in-frame clones and is missing some. The repertoire has about 370,000 clones, more than 13% of them found once; the top ten carry around 0.02%. About this clone itself: No antigen is known for it.

This clonotype was obtained from a woman aged 18-29 years in good health. The specimen was naive CD4+ T cells from blood.

CDR3 loop: CASSPGPGGTEAFF. The CDR3 DNA reads as TGTGCCAGCAGCCCGGGGCCAGGGGGAACTGAAGCTTTCTTT. The genes are TRBV13 and TRBJ1-1; TRBD1 aligns across 7 bases. J gave up 5 bases and V 5 bases, and 8 bases lay outside the gene matches. Germline V gives CDR1 PRHDT, CDR2 FYEKMQ (reference sequence). The CDR3 extends over 14 amino acids.